The 14 T cell receptor beta chains below were found in one sample sequenced in a study of tissue T cells after allogeneic stem cell transplantation (dated by TCRdb to between 2020 and 2023). Receptors were amplified or captured by the immunoSEQ multiplex PCR assay. TCRdb's version of the immuneACCESS table is confined to in-frame rearrangements and falls short of the full clone set. An unresolved V gene accounts for under half of the shortfall where checked; the remainder is of unknown origin. Present in this sample are 48,000 or so clones, 73% of which were seen just once. The top ten clonotypes cover under 0.9% of the sample. The sample taken for sequencing was sorted cells pooled from one or two spleens. These receptor sequences come from a pool of C57BL/6 mice in good health.

Turning to this clone: Here the gene names and germline are mouse. Read coverage stops 1 residue before the CDR3 terminus; the germline J gene supplies the remainder. The V call is TRBV3, the J call TRBJ1-3; a weak D match, TRBD1 (6 bases). Germline CDR1 is SNHLY and CDR2 is FYNGKV (reference sequence). Trimming cost V 1 base and J 3 bases, with 7 bases left between them. This CDR3 has 14 amino acids. The covered CDR3 bases are TGTGCCAGCAGCTTAGACAGGGTTGGAAATACGCTCTAT. The encoded protein is CASSLDRVGNTLY. The whole CDR3 sequence reads CASSLDRVGNTLYF.

Regarding this clone: Gene names and germline match the mouse. CDR3 region: CGVTEINQDTQYF. The covered CDR3 bases are TGTGGTGTGACAGAAATTAACCAAGACACCCAGTAC. The chain couples TRBV20 to TRBJ2-5, with D perhaps matching TRBD1 (5 bases). The CDR3 end lies 1 residue beyond the end of the read and is filled in from the germline J gene. The V end was cut by 7 bases, the J end by 0 bases, with 11 bases between. Germline V lookup: CDR1 GFQATS, CDR2 STVNSAI. The CDR3 has 13 amino acids.

Regarding this clone: Gene and germline names: mouse. The read ends 1 residue early relative to the CDR3; the germline J gene fills the gap. The gene calls are TRBV29 and TRBJ2-3; possible D gene TRBD1, 6 bases. Germline CDR1 MSHET, CDR2 SYDVDS. Trimming pared 1 base from V and 0 bases from J, leaving 11 bases between. CDR3 length: 16 amino acids. CDR3 protein: CASSLLQGPSAETLYF. The CDR3 DNA, read in part, is TGTGCTAGCAGTTTATTGCAGGGGCCTAGTGCAGAAACGCTGTAT. The variable domain in full, completed from reference TRBV29 and TRBJ2-3, reads DMKVTQMPRYLIKRMGENVLLECGQDMSHETMYWYRQDPGLGLQLIYISYDVDSNSEGDIPKGYRVSRKKREHFSLILDSAKTNQTSVYFCASSLLQGPSAETLYFGSGTRLTVL.

This clone was observed a handful of times. All gene names here are mouse names. With the read ending 1 residue before the CDR3 end, the germline J gene is used to fill in that end. At the DNA level, this CDR3 is encoded by other sequences in the same sample as well. The chain recombines TRBV5 with TRBJ2-7; D remains unclear. Trimming left V 0 bases short and J 2 bases short, with 5 bases between. Per germline, CDR1 LGHNA and CDR2 YNLKQL (reference sequence). The CDR3 length is 13 residues. The sequenced CDR3 bases are TGTGCCAGCAGCCAAGATAGAACCTATGAACAGTAC. Amino acids: CASSQDRTYEQY. The entire CDR3 sequence reads CASSQDRTYEQYF.

This clone appeared a single time. The gene names here belong to mouse. Sequencing ends 1 residue short of the CDR3 end; the germline J gene provides the rest. This rearrangement joins TRBV31 to TRBJ1-1, with a tentative D call TRBD1 (5 bases). This CDR3 comprises 14 residues. Trimming removed 0 bases at V and 0 bases at J, with 8 bases between. The germline V gene encodes CDR1 GKSSPN and CDR2 SITVG. The CDR3 here is CAWSLRGANTEVFF. Incomplete CDR3 DNA: TGTGCCTGGAGTCTGAGGGGAGCAAACACAGAAGTCTTC.

Points on this clone: The listed genes are named as in mouse. The read ends 1 residue early relative to the CDR3; the germline J gene fills the gap. The chain combines TRBV5 with TRBJ2-2; D is possibly TRBD2 (6 bases). Trimming cost V 6 bases and J 0 bases, with 8 bases left between them. Looked up from germline, CDR1 is LGHNA and CDR2 is YNLKQL (reference sequence). This CDR3 has 14 amino acids. The CDR3 bases that were read are TGTGCCAGCAGATGGGGGTCAAACACCGGGCAGCTCTAC. It specifies CASRWGSNTGQLY. The full CDR3 reads CASRWGSNTGQLYF.

With regard to this clone: The genes and germline here are from mouse. Read data end 1 residue before the CDR3 end; the end is taken from the germline J gene. The V gene is TRBV13-1, the J gene TRBJ1-2, with TRBD1 identical over 10 bases. V shed 5 bases and J 6 bases; nucleotides not matched to a gene: 1. The CDR3 extends over 12 amino acids. Per germline, CDR1 NSHNY and CDR2 SYGAGN. The CDR3 bases that were read are TGTGCCAGCAGGGACAGGGGGACCGACTACACC. It translates to CASRDRGTDYT. From start to end, the CDR3 is CASRDRGTDYTF.

About this clone: The germline and genes are mouse ones. The CDR3 is cut off 1 residue early in the read; its end comes from the germline J gene. The chain links TRBV13-2 to TRBJ2-5; D is undetermined. This CDR3 is 16 amino acids long. Germline CDR1 is NNHNN and CDR2 is SYGAGS (reference sequence). Trimming stripped 0 bases from V and 0 bases from J, with 11 bases between. The CDR3 sequence: CASGDATTINQDTQYF. The sequenced CDR3 bases are TGTGCCAGCGGTGATGCCACGACAATTAACCAAGACACCCAGTAC.

With respect to this clone: The genes and germline here are from mouse. The observed sequence ends 1 residue before the CDR3 terminus, with the missing tail filled in from the germline J gene. The rearrangement joins TRBV19 to TRBJ1-3, with no clear D. The germline gives CDR1 FNHDT, CDR2 SITEND (reference sequence). V was shortened by 5 bases and J by 0 bases, with 6 bases between the two germline ends. The CDR3 is 13 amino acids. The CDR3 sequence: CASRASSGNTLYF. CDR3 DNA, as far as it was read: TGTGCCAGCAGGGCTTCTTCTGGAAATACGCTCTAT.

A remark on this clone: The gene symbols are mouse symbols. The CDR3 extends 1 residue past the end of the read, so its final part is completed from the germline J gene. The gene calls are TRBV3 and TRBJ1-3; 7 nucleotides agree with TRBD1. The germline V gene has CDR1 SNHLY and CDR2 FYNGKV (reference sequence). The CDR3 consists of 14 residues. Trimming at V came to 4 bases and at J to 1 base, leaving 1 base not matched to a gene. The CDR3 reads CASSSGQSGNTLYF. The DNA read from the CDR3 is TGTGCCAGCAGCTCGGGACAGTCTGGAAATACGCTCTAT.

A word on this clone: Gene names are mouse gene names. Other DNA sequences in this specimen translate into the identical CDR3. Partial CDR3 DNA: TGTGCAAGCAGCTTAGAGGGGGGGAGTGCAGAAACGCTGTAT. Its translation: CASSLEGGSAETLY. The full CDR3 protein reads CASSLEGGSAETLYF. The rearrangement uses TRBV16 and TRBJ2-3; 7 nucleotides align to TRBD2. The missing CDR3 end, 1 residue past where the read stops, is filled in from the germline J gene. Germline CDR1 and CDR2: SGHSA and FRNQAP. Trimming took 0 bases from V and 0 from J; bases not matched to a gene: 0. The CDR3 is 15 amino acids.

About this clone: The gene names here belong to mouse. The CDR3 extends 1 residue past the end of the read, so its final part is completed from the germline J gene. The V call is TRBV13-2, the J call TRBJ1-3, with D possibly TRBD1 on 6 matching bases. Germline CDR1 is NNHNN and CDR2 is SYGAGS (reference sequence). V shed 0 bases and J shed 4 bases, with 8 bases lying between them. The CDR3 consists of 14 residues. The part of the CDR3 DNA that was read is TGTGCCAGCGGTGATGCAGGGGAAGGAAATACGCTCTAT. Its translation: CASGDAGEGNTLY. The entire CDR3 is CASGDAGEGNTLYF.

About this clone: Any gene name here is a mouse gene name. The CDR3 is cut off 1 residue early in the read; its end comes from the germline J gene. The rearrangement links TRBV16 to TRBJ2-5, with TRBD1 matching over 9 bases. This CDR3 is built from 13 residues. Germline-derived CDR1 and CDR2 are SGHSA and FRNQAP. Germline trimming cut 6 bases from V and 2 bases from J; bases unmatched to any gene: 0. The covered CDR3 bases are TGTGCAAGCAGGGACAGGGGCCAAGACACCCAGTAC. Translated, it gives CASRDRGQDTQY. The whole CDR3 is CASRDRGQDTQYF.

Worth noting for this clone: Germline and genes here are mouse. Read sequence stops 1 residue before the CDR3 end, and the germline J gene provides the missing end. V usage is TRBV13-2 and J usage is TRBJ1-1; D not resolved. This CDR3 is built from 11 residues. V lost 6 bases and J lost 0, with 3 bases in between. Germline V gene data show CDR1 as NNHNN and CDR2 as SYGAGS (reference sequence). The CDR3: CASEANTEVFF. The part of the CDR3 DNA that was read is TGTGCCAGCGAGGCAAACACAGAAGTCTTC.